The clone carrying this TCR beta chain occurred many times. Its target is unknown. RNA transcripts yielded amplified TCR beta CDR3 regions. TCR CDR3 underwent first-round RT-PCR with the HTBI primer set. MiXCR, applied by TCRdb to the multiplex PCR reads, yields one record per CDR3 protein. Found here are fewer than 600,000 distinct CDR3 sequences, 13% to 15% of them singletons; the top ten hold under 20%. This record belongs to a study of T cells in Graves' hyperthyroidism and ophthalmopathy. General study points: In the blood, most expanded thyroid clonotypes above 0.001 appeared as well.

V lost 3 bases, J lost 0 bases, and 8 bases lay in between. The length of the CDR3 is 15 residues. From germline, CDR1 is SEHNR and CDR2 FQNEAQ (reference sequence). Over 18 months, lack of ophthalmopathy progression marked Graves' hyperthyroidism as stable. Recently diagnosed hyperthyroidism of less than 2 months' duration affected patients aged 18 to 65. Every diagnosis used clinical symptoms, serum thyroxine and TRAb, thyroid ultrasound and orbital computed tomography. The rearrangement uses TRBV7-9 and TRBJ2-2; D is possibly TRBD1 (6 bases). The sample was blood. The TCR sequence derives from a woman aged 18-30 years with Graves' hyperthyroidism. CDR3 nucleotides: TGTGCCAGCAGCTTCCAGGGGCCGAACACCGGGGAGCTGTTTTTT. Protein: CASSFQGPNTGELFF.